This T cell receptor (beta chain) was identified during a study of naive and memory T cell subsets. Study results and caveats: No ground truth validated the naive and memory repertoire findings. RNA-based TCR counts may shift with T cell activation and differentiation. Diversity fell and Gini index rose from naive through CM, EM, EMRA.

The CDR3 totals 17 residues. Germline CDR1 and CDR2: DFQATT and SNEGSKA (reference sequence). The junction had 14 bases not matched to a gene; V was cut back by 3 bases and J by 5 bases. Cells stained for CD3, CD4, CD8, CD45RA, CD27 and viability were sorted into four CD45RA/CD27 subsets. The beta constant-region primer was an equimolar mix of two oligonucleotides covering TRBC1 and TRBC2. Nested alpha and beta constant-region primers with the SP2 primer drove four PCR rounds on ligated cDNA. TCRdb ran MiXCR on the UMI-ligation and nested PCR reads and lists one entry per CDR3 protein. There are roughly 130,000 distinct CDR3 sequences in the sample; about 36% occur only once, and about 0.85% lies in the top ten. Of note for this clonotype: What it binds is unknown.

Sequenced input: central memory CD4+ T cells from blood. This clonotype originated in a human donor in good health. J is TRBJ2-7 and V is TRBV20-1, with 12 nucleotides matching TRBD1. The CDR3 DNA reads as TGCAGTGCTAGCTTCGAAAGGACGGGACAGGGGGCCAACGAGCAGTACTTC. Protein product: CSASFERTGQGANEQYF.